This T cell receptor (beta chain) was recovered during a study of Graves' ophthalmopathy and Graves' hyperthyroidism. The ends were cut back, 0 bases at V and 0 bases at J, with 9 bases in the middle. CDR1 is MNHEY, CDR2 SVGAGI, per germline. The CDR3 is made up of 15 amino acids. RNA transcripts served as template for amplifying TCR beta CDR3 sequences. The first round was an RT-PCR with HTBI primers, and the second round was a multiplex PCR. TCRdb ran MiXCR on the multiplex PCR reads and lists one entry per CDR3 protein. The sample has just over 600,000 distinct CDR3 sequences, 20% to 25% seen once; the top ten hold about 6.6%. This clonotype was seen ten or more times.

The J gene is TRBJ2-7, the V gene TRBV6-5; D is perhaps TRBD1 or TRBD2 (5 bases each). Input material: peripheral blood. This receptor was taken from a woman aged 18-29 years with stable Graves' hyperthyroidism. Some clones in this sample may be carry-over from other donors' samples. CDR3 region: CASSYSGDSSYEQYF. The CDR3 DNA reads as TGTGCCAGCAGTTACTCGGGGGATAGCTCCTACGAGCAGTACTTC.